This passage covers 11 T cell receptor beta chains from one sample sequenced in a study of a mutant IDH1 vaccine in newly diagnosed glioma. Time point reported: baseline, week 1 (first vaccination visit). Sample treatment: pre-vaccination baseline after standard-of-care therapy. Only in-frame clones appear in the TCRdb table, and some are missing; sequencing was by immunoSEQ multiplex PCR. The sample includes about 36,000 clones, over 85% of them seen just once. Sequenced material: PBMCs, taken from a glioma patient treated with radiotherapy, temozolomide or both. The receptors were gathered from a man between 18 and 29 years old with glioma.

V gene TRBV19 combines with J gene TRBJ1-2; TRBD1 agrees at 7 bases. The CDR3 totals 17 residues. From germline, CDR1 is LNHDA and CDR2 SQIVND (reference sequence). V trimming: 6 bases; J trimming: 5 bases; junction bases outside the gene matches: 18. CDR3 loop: CASSQPGQSLGRYGYTF. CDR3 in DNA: TGTGCCAGTAGCCAACCGGGACAGTCCCTCGGGAGGTATGGCTACACCTTC.

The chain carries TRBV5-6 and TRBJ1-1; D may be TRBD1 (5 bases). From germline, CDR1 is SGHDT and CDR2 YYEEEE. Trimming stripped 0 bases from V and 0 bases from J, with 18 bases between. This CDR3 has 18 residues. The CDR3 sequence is CASSLVGMLEGMNTEAFF. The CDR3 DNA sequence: TGTGCCAGCAGCTTGGTCGGAATGTTGGAGGGGATGAACACTGAAGCTTTCTTT.

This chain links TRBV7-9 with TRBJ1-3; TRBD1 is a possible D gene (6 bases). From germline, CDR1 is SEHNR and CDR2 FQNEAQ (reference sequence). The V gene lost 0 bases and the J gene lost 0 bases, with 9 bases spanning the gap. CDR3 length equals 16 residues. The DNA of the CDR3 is TGTGCCAGCAGCTTAGCCGTGGGGGCCTCTGGAAACACCATATATTTT. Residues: CASSLAVGASGNTIYF.

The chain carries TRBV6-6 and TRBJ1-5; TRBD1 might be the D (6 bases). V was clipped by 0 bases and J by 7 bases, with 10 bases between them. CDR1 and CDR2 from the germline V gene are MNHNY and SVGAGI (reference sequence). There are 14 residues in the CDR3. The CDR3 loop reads CASSYSTGRQPQHF. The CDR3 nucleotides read TGTGCCAGCAGTTACTCTACAGGGAGGCAGCCCCAGCATTTT.

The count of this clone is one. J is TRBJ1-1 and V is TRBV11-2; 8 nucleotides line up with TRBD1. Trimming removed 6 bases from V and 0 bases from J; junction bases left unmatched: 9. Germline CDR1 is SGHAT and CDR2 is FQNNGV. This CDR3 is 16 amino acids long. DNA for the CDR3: TGTGCCAGCAGACAAGGGACAGGTCGCATGAACACTGAAGCTTTCTTT. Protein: CASRQGTGRMNTEAFF.

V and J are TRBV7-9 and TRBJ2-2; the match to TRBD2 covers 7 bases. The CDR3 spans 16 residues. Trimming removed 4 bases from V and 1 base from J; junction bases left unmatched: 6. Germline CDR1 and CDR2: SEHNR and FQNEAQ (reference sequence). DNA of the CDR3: TGTGCCAGCAGCTCGGGGAAGCGGGGGAACACCGGGGAGCTGTTTTTT. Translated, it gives CASSSGKRGNTGELFF.

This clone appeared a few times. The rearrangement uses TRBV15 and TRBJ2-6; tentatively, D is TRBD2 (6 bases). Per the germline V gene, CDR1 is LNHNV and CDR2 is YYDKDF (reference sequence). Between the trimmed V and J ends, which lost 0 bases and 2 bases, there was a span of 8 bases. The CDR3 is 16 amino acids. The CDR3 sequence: CATSREGGTGANVLTF. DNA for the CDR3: TGTGCCACCAGCAGAGAGGGGGGTACTGGGGCCAACGTCCTGACTTTC. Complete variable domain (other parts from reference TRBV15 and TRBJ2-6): DAMVIQNPRYQVTQFGKPVTLSCSQTLNHNVMYWYQQKSSQAPKLLFHYYDKDFNNEADTPDNFQSRRPNTSFCFLDIRSPGLGDTAMYLCATSREGGTGANVLTFGAGSRLTVL.

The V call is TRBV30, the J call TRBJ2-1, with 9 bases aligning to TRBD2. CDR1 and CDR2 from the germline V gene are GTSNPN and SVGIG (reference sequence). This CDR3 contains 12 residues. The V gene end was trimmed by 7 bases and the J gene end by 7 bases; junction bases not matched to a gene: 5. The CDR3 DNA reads TGTGCCTTAGCGGGAGCCGGGAATGAGCAGTTCTTC. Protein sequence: CALAGAGNEQFF. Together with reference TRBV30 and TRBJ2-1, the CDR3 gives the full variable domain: SQTIHQWPATLVQPVGSPLSLECTVEGTSNPNLYWYRQAAGRGLQLLFYSVGIGQISSEVPQNLSASRPQDRQFILSSKKLLLSDSGFYLCALAGAGNEQFFGPGTRLTVL.

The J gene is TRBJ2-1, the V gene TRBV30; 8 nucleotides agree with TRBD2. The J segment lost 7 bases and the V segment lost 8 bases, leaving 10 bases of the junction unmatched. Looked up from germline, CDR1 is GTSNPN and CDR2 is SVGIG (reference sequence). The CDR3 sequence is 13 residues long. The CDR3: CAVRAGVTNEQFF. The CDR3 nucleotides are TGTGCCGTCCGAGCGGGAGTGACTAATGAGCAGTTCTTC.

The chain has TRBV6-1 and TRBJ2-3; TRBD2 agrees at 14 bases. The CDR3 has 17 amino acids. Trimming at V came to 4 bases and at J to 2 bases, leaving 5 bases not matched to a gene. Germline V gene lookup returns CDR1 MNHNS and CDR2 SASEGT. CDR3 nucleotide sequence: TGTGCCAGCAGTGGGACTAGCGGGAGGCCTTTCACAGATACGCAGTATTTT. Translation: CASSGTSGRPFTDTQYF.

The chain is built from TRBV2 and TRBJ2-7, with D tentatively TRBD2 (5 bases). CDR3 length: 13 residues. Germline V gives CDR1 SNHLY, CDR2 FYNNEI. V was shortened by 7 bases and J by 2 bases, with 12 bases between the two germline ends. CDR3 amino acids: CASNREGTYEQYF. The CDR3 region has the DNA TGTGCCAGCAACCGGGAAGGGACCTACGAGCAGTACTTC.